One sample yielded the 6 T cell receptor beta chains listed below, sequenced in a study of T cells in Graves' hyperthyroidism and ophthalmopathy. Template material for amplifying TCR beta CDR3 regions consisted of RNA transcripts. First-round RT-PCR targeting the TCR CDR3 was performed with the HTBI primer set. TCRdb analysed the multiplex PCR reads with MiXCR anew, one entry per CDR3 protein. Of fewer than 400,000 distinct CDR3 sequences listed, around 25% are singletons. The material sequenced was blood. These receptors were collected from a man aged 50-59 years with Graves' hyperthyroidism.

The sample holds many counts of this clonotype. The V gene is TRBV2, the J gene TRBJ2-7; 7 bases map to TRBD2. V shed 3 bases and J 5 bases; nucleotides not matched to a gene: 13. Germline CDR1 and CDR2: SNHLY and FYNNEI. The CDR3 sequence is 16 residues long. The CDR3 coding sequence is TGTGCCAGCAGTGATGGTAGGGGCCTAGCGGACCACGAGCAGTACTTC. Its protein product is CASSDGRGLADHEQYF. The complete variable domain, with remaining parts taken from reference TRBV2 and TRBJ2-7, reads EPEVTQTPSHQVTQMGQEVILRCVPISNHLYFYWYRQILGQKVEFLVSFYNNEISEKSEIFDDQFSVERPDGSNFTLKIRSTKLEDSAMYFCASSDGRGLADHEQYFGPGTRLTVT.

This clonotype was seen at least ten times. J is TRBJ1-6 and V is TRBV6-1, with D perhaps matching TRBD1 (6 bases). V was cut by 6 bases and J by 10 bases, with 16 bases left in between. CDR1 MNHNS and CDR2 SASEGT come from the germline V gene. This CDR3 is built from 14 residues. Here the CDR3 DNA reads TGTGCCAGCAGCGATACGACAGGACGGTCACCCCTCCACTTT. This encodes CASSDTTGRSPLHF.

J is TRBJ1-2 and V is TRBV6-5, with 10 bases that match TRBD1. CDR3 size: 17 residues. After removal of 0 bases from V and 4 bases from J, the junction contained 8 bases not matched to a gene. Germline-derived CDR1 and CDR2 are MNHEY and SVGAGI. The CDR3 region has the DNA TGTGCCAGCAGTTACTCCTCCTTGGGACAGGGGACCTATGGCTACACCTTC. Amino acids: CASSYSSLGQGTYGYTF.

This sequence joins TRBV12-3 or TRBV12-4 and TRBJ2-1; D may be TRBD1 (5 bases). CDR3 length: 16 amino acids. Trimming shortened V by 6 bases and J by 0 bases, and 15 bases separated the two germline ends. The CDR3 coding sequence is TGTGCCAGCAGACCAGACAGTTACCTCTCCTACAATGAGCAGTTCTTC. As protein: CASRPDSYLSYNEQFF.

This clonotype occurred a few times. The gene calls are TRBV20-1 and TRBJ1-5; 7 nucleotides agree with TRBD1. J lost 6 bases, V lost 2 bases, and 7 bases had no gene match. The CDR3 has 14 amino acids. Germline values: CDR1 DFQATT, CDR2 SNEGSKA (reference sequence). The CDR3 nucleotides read TGCAGTGCTAGAAAACAGGGGATCGGTCAGCCCCAGCATTTT. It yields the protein CSARKQGIGQPQHF.

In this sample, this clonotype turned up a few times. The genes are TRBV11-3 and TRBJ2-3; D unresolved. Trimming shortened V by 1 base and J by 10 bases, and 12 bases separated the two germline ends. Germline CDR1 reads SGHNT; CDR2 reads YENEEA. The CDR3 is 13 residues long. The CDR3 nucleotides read TGTGCCAGCAGCTTAGGCCCCCAAGAAGCGCAGTATTTT. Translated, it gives CASSLGPQEAQYF.